These 9 T cell receptor beta chains share one sample of origin, sequenced in a study of beta chain features in type 1 diabetes. For these receptors, no antigen is known. Expressed TCRB transcripts were sequenced after all isolated RNA was converted to cDNA. Profiling relied on immunoSEQ multiplex PCR, and the TCRdb table lists in-frame clones only, not all of them. The table records 300,000 to 450,000 clones, 8% to 10% of them present only once. Notes on the study in general: Type 1 diabetes patients had moderately but significantly shorter TCRB CDR3s in all four CD4+ subsets.

The sequencing input was central memory CD4+ T cells from blood. These receptors originate from a man aged 30 to 39 with type 1 diabetes.

The chain has TRBV29-1 and TRBJ2-7; D is unclear. The CDR3 extends over 11 amino acids. Germline CDR1 reads SQVTM; CDR2 reads ANQGSEA. Between the trimmed V and J ends, which lost 7 bases and 0 bases, there was a span of 7 bases. The CDR3 spells CSAKISYEQYF. The CDR3 DNA reads as TGCAGCGCAAAGATCTCCTACGAGCAGTACTTC.

The chain couples TRBV6-1 to TRBJ2-6; no definite D call. The germline V and J ends were trimmed by 6 bases and 3 bases, with 6 bases remaining between them. CDR1 MNHNS and CDR2 SASEGT come from the germline V gene. The CDR3 has 13 residues. The CDR3 spells CASSSVGANVLTF. CDR3 nucleotides: TGTGCCAGCAGCTCGGTTGGGGCCAACGTCCTGACTTTC.

The CDR3 is CMAGASGANYGYTF. DNA of the CDR3: TGCATGGCCGGCGCGAGTGGGGCTAACTATGGCTACACCTTC. This chain uses TRBV29-1 with TRBJ1-2; no clear D. The germline gives CDR1 SQVTM, CDR2 ANQGSEA. This CDR3 contains 14 residues.

The J gene is TRBJ2-3, the V gene TRBV7-3; D remains ambiguous. CDR3 length: 13 amino acids. The V end was cut by 3 bases, the J end by 5 bases, with 9 bases between. Germline CDR1 and CDR2: SGHTA and FQGTGA. The CDR3 loop is CASSFRGGDTQYF. DNA for the CDR3: TGTGCCAGCAGCTTCCGCGGCGGAGATACGCAGTATTTT.

The chain couples TRBV19 to TRBJ1-4; TRBD1 matches at 7 bases. V shed 6 bases and J 0 bases; nucleotides not matched to a gene: 1. Germline V gene lookup returns CDR1 LNHDA and CDR2 SQIVND (reference sequence). The CDR3 contains 14 residues. The CDR3, as DNA: TGTGCCAGTAGGCAGGGGGCAACTAATGAAAAACTGTTTTTT. Translation: CASRQGATNEKLFF.

This clone occurred a few times. The chain is built from TRBV2 and TRBJ2-3; a weak D match, TRBD2 (6 bases). There are 14 residues in the CDR3. The V and J ends lost 3 bases and 2 bases respectively, with 9 bases between them. Germline CDR1 is SNHLY and CDR2 is FYNNEI. CDR3 sequence: CASSDRGTTDTQYF. The CDR3 nucleotides are TGTGCCAGCAGTGATCGGGGGACCACAGATACGCAGTATTTT.

In its sample, this clone was seen a few times. The chain employs TRBV28 and TRBJ1-2; D is uncertain. The CDR3 spans 12 residues. CDR1 MDHEN and CDR2 SYDVKM come from the germline V gene. Trimming pared 5 bases from V and 4 bases from J, leaving 8 bases between. This chain's CDR3 is CASSPDGYGYTF. The CDR3 DNA reads as TGTGCCAGCAGTCCGGACGGCTATGGCTACACCTTC.

The CDR3: CASSLVRERQFF. CDR3 DNA: TGTGCCAGCAGCTTGGTCCGGGAGAGGCAGTTCTTC. V gene TRBV7-2 combines with J gene TRBJ2-1; D may be TRBD2 (6 bases). Germline CDR1 SGHTA, CDR2 FQGNSA. V was clipped by 3 bases and J by 12 bases, with 12 bases between them. The CDR3 is 12 residues long.

This rearrangement joins TRBV10-3 to TRBJ2-3, with D unclear. The germline CDR1 and CDR2 sequences are ENHRY and SYGVKD. Trimming stripped 7 bases from V and 4 bases from J, with 6 bases between. The CDR3 extends over 11 amino acids. The CDR3 loop is CAITASDTQYF. The DNA for the CDR3 is TGTGCCATCACTGCTTCAGATACGCAGTATTTT.